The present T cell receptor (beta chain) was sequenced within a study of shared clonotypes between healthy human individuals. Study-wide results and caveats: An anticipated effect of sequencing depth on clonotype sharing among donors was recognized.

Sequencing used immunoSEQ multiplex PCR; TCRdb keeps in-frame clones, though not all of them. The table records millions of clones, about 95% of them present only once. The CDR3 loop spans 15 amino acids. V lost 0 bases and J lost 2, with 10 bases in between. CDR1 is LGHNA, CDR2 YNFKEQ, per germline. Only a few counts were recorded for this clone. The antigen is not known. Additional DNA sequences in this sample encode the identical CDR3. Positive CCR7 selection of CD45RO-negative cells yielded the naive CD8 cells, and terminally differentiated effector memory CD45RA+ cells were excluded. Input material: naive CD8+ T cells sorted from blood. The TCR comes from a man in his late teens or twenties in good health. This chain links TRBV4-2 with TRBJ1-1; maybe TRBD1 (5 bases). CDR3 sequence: CASSQEPQVNTEAFF. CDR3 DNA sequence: TGTGCCAGCAGCCAAGAACCACAGGTAAACACTGAAGCTTTCTTT.